Listed below are T cell receptor beta chains from one sample, sequenced in a study of blood T cells in healthy people across ages. TCRdb reanalysed the 5' RACE reads using MiXCR and keeps one entry per CDR3 protein. The sample contains 650,000 to 700,000 distinct CDR3 sequences, roughly half of which appear only once. Sequences were obtained from blood. Receptor source: a woman older than 75 in good health. CDR3s leave out the opening cysteine and the closing phenylalanine or tryptophan. Each record gives: V gene, CDR3 protein.

v_call: TRBV12-3/TRBV12-4
cdr3_aa: ASRPTGTGDNEQY

v_call: TRBV5-1
cdr3_aa: ASRQNADTQY

v_call: TRBV12-3/TRBV12-4
cdr3_aa: ASSVTRNNEQF

v_call: TRBV5-1
cdr3_aa: ASSLNADTQY

v_call: TRBV2
cdr3_aa: ASSEPRAQY

v_call: TRBV20-1
cdr3_aa: SASDIPGLVTTDTQY

v_call: TRBV12-3/TRBV12-4
cdr3_aa: ASSLYRDRGRGPQH

v_call: TRBV5-4
cdr3_aa: ASSPLRVRGLHTDTQY

v_call: TRBV2
cdr3_aa: ASSNPQRTDTQY

v_call: TRBV7-2
cdr3_aa: ASSLNPLEQF

v_call: TRBV20-1
cdr3_aa: SARVVVLDTQY

v_call: TRBV20-1
cdr3_aa: SASGQGAYSNQPQH

v_call: TRBV30
cdr3_aa: AWSVRGPDSPYSNQPQH

v_call: TRBV9
cdr3_aa: ASSVGDGPYEQY

v_call: TRBV2
cdr3_aa: ASRRGSSGRTYEQY

v_call: TRBV5-1
cdr3_aa: ASSLGAESRRDGYT

v_call: TRBV30
cdr3_aa: AWSLGVRNQPQH

v_call: TRBV7-9
cdr3_aa: ASSLGGTTGANVLT

v_call: TRBV29-1
cdr3_aa: SATGQGAVDEQF

v_call: TRBV7-8
cdr3_aa: ASIPGSSYNSPLH

v_call: TRBV12-3/TRBV12-4
cdr3_aa: ASTRVQQARTTGELF

v_call: TRBV29-1
cdr3_aa: SVWGGKETQY

v_call: TRBV7-2
cdr3_aa: ASPVGLARDTGELF

v_call: TRBV6-1
cdr3_aa: ASRKDLLNTEAF

v_call: TRBV5-6
cdr3_aa: ASRPDRGFGTDTQY

v_call: TRBV12-3/TRBV12-4
cdr3_aa: ASIGGDTEAF

v_call: TRBV12-3/TRBV12-4
cdr3_aa: ASSFKISADTQY

v_call: TRBV7-9
cdr3_aa: ASSSPAPNRETRTDTQY

v_call: TRBV12-3/TRBV12-4
cdr3_aa: ASTSGGRNQPQH

v_call: TRBV24-1
cdr3_aa: ATSDLGDQYGQY

v_call: TRBV20-1
cdr3_aa: SASGLAGNTGELF

v_call: TRBV28
cdr3_aa: ASCYSRDISYEQY

v_call: TRBV9
cdr3_aa: ASSVEGGGDSYEQY

v_call: TRBV4-1
cdr3_aa: ASSQGDRNSEQY

v_call: TRBV11-2
cdr3_aa: ASSLYEGDRGPETQY

v_call: TRBV6-5
cdr3_aa: ASSRGQGSYGYT

v_call: TRBV12-3/TRBV12-4
cdr3_aa: ASSLAPRSTNEQF

v_call: TRBV12-3/TRBV12-4
cdr3_aa: ASSQDRHREQF

v_call: TRBV14
cdr3_aa: ASNGIQTGLNEQF

v_call: TRBV29-1
cdr3_aa: SVEKDRAKNIQY

v_call: TRBV6-1
cdr3_aa: ASSAGTGLYGYT

v_call: TRBV5-1
cdr3_aa: ASSPEVVAGGTDTQY

v_call: TRBV20-1
cdr3_aa: SAPPSGRETQY

v_call: TRBV2
cdr3_aa: ASSEALGWDSGELF

v_call: TRBV29-1
cdr3_aa: SVDSLEQF

v_call: TRBV7-7
cdr3_aa: ASSLKGPATTGELF

v_call: TRBV5-4
cdr3_aa: ASSLVGPSSYEQY

v_call: TRBV7-9
cdr3_aa: ASSSGLEGRYGYT

v_call: TRBV4-1
cdr3_aa: ASSQVGGPYGYT

v_call: TRBV6-5
cdr3_aa: ASSYLGTGTNYGYT

v_call: TRBV29-1
cdr3_aa: SVDGLAGAYEQY

v_call: TRBV9
cdr3_aa: ASSAVATGVREQY

v_call: TRBV3-1
cdr3_aa: ASSQDGIVDIQY